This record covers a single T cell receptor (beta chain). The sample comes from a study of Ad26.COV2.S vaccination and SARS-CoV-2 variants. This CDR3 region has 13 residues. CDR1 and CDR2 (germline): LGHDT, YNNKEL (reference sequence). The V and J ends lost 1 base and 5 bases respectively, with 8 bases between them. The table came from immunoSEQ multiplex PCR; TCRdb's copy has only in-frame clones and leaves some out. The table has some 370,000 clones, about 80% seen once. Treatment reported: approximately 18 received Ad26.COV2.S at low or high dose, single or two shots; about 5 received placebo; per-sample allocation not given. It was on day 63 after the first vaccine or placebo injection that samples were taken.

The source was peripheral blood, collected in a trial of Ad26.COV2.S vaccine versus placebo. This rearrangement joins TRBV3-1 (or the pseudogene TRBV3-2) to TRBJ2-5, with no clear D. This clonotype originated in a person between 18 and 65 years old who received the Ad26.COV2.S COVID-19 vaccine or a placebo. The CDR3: CASSQAGLETQYF. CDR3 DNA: TGTGCCAGCAGCCAAGCTGGGCTCGAGACCCAGTACTTC.